Listed below are T cell receptor beta chains from one sample, sequenced in a study of shared clonotypes between healthy human individuals. Measured with immunoSEQ multiplex PCR; TCRdb has only the in-frame clones, and not every one. The sample yields more than 1,200,000 clones, around 98.5% seen once. Sequenced input: naive CD4+ T cells sorted from blood. These receptors were collected from a man aged 30-40 years in good health. Each CDR3 is given with its conserved first and last residue. D genes are given only for firm matches.

DNA	CDR3	J	D	length	V
TGTGCCAGCAAAACAGGGGCAGGCAATGAGCAGTTCTTC	CASKTGAGNEQFF	TRBJ2-1	TRBD1	13	TRBV2
TGTGCCAGCAGCTTGACGCTAGAGGGCAAAGAGACCCAGTACTTC	CASSLTLEGKETQYF	TRBJ2-5	NA	15	TRBV5-6
TGTGCCAGCAGCCTAATGACAGGGCCCGACACTGAAGCTTTCTTT	CASSLMTGPDTEAFF	TRBJ1-1	TRBD1	15	TRBV9
TGTGCCAGCAGTTTGGCGGGCAGTCTTCAGCCCCAGCATTTT	CASSLAGSLQPQHF	TRBJ1-5	NA	14	TRBV28
TGCGCCAGCAGCCTTACAACAGGGGGCGATGGCTACACCTTC	CASSLTTGGDGYTF	TRBJ1-2	TRBD1	14	TRBV5-1
TGCGCCAGCAGCTTCCGGACAGGGAAAAGCTCCTACAATGAGCAGTTCTTC	CASSFRTGKSSYNEQFF	TRBJ2-1	TRBD1	17	TRBV4-1
TGTGCCAGCAGCTTTGGATTAGTGGAATCTCGGTCAGGGGGGTGGAAAAAGCAGTACTTC	CASSFGLVESRSGGWKKQYF	TRBJ2-7	NA	20	TRBV12-1
TGTGCCATCAGTGACTCGACAGGGGAAAACTATGGCTACACCTTC	CAISDSTGENYGYTF	TRBJ1-2	TRBD1	15	TRBV10-3
TGCGCCGGAGCGAGAGACCCTTCGAACACCGGGGAGCTGTTTTTT	CAGARDPSNTGELFF	TRBJ2-2	NA	15	TRBV5-1
TGCGCCAGCGGGACTACTACCTACAATGAGCAGTTCTTC	CASGTTTYNEQFF	TRBJ2-1	TRBD2	13	TRBV10-2
TGTGCCAGCAGCCCAGCGGTCGCCTACGAGCAGTACTTC	CASSPAVAYEQYF	TRBJ2-7	NA	13	TRBV7-2
TGTGCCAGCAGAATACTAGCGGGAGACTTTGGTGAGCAGTTCTTC	CASRILAGDFGEQFF	TRBJ2-1	TRBD2	15	TRBV28
TGTGCCAGCAGCTTACGTAGTGAGTGGGACCGGGAGCAGTACTTC	CASSLRSEWDREQYF	TRBJ2-7	NA	15	TRBV9
TGTGCCAGCAGCTCCCGGGTCTCAAGGGGCTACAATGAGCAGTTCTTC	CASSSRVSRGYNEQFF	TRBJ2-1	NA	16	TRBV7-2
TGCGCCAGCAGCGCAATTCTAGCGGGAGTGTCGAATGAGCAGTTCTTC	CASSAILAGVSNEQFF	TRBJ2-1	TRBD2	16	TRBV5-1
TGTGCCAGCAGTTACGGGCCCGCTAACGAGCAGTACTTC	CASSYGPANEQYF	TRBJ2-7	NA	13	TRBV6-5
TGTGCCAGCAGTGAAGACCGGACTCTCCCCCAGCCCCAGCATTTT	CASSEDRTLPQPQHF	TRBJ1-5	NA	15	TRBV6-1
TGTGCCAGCAGCTCGTACAGGGGAGAGACCCAGTACTTC	CASSSYRGETQYF	TRBJ2-5	TRBD1	13	TRBV9
TGTGCCAGCAGCCCAAATCTAGGGAATGAGCAGTTCTTC	CASSPNLGNEQFF	TRBJ2-1	NA	13	TRBV7-3
TGTGCCAGCAGCCAAGTAATACAGGGTTGGCGTGGCTACACCTTC	CASSQVIQGWRGYTF	TRBJ1-2	NA	15	TRBV14